Included here is one TCR beta chain sequence, with context. The antigen is not known. The germline V gene encodes CDR1 MNHEY and CDR2 SMNVEV (reference sequence). The germline V and J ends were trimmed by 6 bases and 1 base, with 14 bases remaining between them. CDR3 length: 15 residues. This sample was taken from a study of T cell repertoires in cytomegalovirus infection. As for the study in general: Selected CMV epitopes included recently identified HLA-C-restricted ones as well as well-studied HLA-B-restricted ones.

MiXCR, applied by TCRdb to the reads, yields one record per CDR3 protein. This sample carries 110,000 or so distinct CDR3 sequences, less than 30% of them seen once, and the ten largest clones take roughly 77%. The source material was CD8+ T cells from cultured PBMCs, sampled from culture after CMV antigen stimulation. This receptor was taken from a human donor in good health (CMV status not recorded). Some clones in this sample may be carry-over from other donors' samples. The chain carries TRBV27 and TRBJ2-3; D uncertain. CDR3 in amino acids: CASSSQPLGTDTQYF. CDR3 sequence (DNA): TGTGCCAGCAGCTCACAACCGCTGGGCACAGATACGCAGTATTTT.